The source of this T cell receptor (beta chain) is a study of T cell repertoires in cytomegalovirus infection. Findings and limits, study-wide: Across the ex vivo response, the dominant clonotypes were HLA-C-restricted CMV-specific TCR beta clonotypes.

After removal of 4 bases from V and 0 bases from J, the junction contained 8 bases not matched to a gene. This CDR3 comprises 16 residues. Germline CDR1 LNHDA, CDR2 SQIVND (reference sequence). This clonotype was detected only a few times. Its specificity is unknown. TCRdb used MiXCR to reprocess the reads, holding one entry per CDR3 protein. The profile shows around 120,000 distinct CDR3 sequences, under 50% of them singletons. The source of this sequence is a human donor in good health (CMV status not recorded). Some clones in this sample may be carry-over from other donors' samples. V is TRBV19 and J is TRBJ1-1; 7 bases agree with TRBD1. Sample: CD8+ T cells from cultured PBMCs, taken from culture after CMV antigen stimulation. This CDR3 is CASSTDRVSMNTEAFF. The CDR3, as DNA: TGTGCCAGTAGTACCGACAGGGTTAGTATGAACACTGAAGCTTTCTTT. Using reference TRBV19 and TRBJ1-1 for the parts outside the CDR3, the full variable domain is DGGITQSPKYLFRKEGQNVTLSCEQNLNHDAMYWYRQDPGQGLRLIYYSQIVNDFQKGDIAEGYSVSREKKESFPLTVTSAQKNPTAFYLCASSTDRVSMNTEAFFGQGTRLTVV.